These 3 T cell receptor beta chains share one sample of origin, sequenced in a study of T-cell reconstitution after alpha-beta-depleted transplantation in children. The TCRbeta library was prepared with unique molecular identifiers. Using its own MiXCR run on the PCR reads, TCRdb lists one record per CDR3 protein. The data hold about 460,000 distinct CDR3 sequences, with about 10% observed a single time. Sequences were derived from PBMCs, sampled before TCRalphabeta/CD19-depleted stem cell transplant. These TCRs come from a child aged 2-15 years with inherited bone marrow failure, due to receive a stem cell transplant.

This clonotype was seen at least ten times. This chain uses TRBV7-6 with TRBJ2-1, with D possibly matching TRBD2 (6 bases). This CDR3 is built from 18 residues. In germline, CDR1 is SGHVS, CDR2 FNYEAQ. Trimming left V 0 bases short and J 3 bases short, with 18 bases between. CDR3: CASSLASLAGYGYNEQFF. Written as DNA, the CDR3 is TGTGCCAGCAGCTTAGCTTCCTTGGCGGGATACGGCTACAATGAGCAGTTCTTC.

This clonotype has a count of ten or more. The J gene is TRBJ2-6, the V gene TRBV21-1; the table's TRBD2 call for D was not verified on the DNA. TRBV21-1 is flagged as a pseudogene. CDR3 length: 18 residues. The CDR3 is CASSPISGALSGANVLTF. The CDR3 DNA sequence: TGTGCCAGCAGCCCAATAAGCGGGGCCCTCTCTGGGGCCAACGTCCTGACTTTC.

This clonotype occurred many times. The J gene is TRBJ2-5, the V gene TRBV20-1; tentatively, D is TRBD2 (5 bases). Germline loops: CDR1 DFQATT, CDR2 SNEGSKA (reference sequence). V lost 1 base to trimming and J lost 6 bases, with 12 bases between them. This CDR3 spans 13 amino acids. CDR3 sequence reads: CSARVKPGKTQYF. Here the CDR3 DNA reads TGCAGTGCTAGAGTTAAGCCCGGGAAGACCCAGTACTTC.